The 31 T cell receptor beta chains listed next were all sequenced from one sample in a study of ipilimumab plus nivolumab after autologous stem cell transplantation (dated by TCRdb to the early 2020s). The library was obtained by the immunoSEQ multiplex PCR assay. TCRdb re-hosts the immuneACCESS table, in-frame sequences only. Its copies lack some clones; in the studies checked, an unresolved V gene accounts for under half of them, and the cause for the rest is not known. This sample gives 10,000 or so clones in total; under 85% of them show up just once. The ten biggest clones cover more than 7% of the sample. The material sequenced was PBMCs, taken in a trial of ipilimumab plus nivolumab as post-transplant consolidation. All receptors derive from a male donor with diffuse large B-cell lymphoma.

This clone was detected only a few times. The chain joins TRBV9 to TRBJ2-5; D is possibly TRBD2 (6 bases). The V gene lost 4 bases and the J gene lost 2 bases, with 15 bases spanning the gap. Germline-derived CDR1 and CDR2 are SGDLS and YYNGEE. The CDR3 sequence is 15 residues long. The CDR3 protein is CASSPLAGPQETQYF. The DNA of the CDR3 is TGTGCCAGCAGCCCTCTTGCGGGGCCTCAAGAGACCCAGTACTTC.

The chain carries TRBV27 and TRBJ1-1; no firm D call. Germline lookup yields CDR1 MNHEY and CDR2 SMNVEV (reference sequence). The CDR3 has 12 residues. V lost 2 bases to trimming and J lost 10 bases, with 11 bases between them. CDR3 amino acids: CASSLNGRGAFF. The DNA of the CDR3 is TGTGCCAGCAGTTTAAATGGTAGAGGAGCTTTCTTT.

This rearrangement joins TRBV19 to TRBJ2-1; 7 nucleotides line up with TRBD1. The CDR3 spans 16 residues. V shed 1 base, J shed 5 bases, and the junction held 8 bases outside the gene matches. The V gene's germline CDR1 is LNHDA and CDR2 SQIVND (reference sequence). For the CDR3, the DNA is TGTGCCAGTAGTATAGTTTGGGGGACAGTCAACAATGAGCAGTTCTTC. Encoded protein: CASSIVWGTVNNEQFF.

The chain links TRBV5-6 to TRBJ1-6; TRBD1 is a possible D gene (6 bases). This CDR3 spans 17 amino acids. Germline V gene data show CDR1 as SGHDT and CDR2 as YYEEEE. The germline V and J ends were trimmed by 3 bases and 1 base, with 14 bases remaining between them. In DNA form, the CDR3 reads TGTGCCAGCAGCTCCATAAAGGGGGGGTCCTATAATTCACCCCTCCACTTT. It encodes CASSSIKGGSYNSPLHF. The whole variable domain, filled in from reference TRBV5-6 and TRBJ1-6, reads DAGVTQSPTHLIKTRGQQVTLRCSPKSGHDTVSWYQQALGQGPQFIFQYYEEEERQRGNFPDRFSGHQFPNYSSELNVNALLLGDSALYLCASSSIKGGSYNSPLHFGNGTRLTVT.

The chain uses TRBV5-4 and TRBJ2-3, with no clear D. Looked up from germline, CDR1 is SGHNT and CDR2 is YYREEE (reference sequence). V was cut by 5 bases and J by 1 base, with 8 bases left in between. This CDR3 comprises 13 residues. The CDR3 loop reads CASRGPGTDTQYF. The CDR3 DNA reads TGTGCCAGCAGAGGGCCGGGCACAGATACGCAGTATTTT.

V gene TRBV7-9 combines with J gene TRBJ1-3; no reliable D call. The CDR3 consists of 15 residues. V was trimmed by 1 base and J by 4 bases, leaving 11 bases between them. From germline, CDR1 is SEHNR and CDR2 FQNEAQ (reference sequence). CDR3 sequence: CASSLGGHEGNTIYF. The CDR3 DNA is TGTGCCAGCAGCTTAGGAGGGCATGAAGGAAACACCATATATTTT.

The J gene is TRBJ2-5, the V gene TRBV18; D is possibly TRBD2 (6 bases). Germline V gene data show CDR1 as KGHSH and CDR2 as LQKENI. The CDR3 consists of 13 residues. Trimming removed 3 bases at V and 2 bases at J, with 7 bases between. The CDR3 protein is CASSPGGQETQYF. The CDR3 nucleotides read TGTGCCAGCTCACCCGGGGGTCAAGAGACCCAGTACTTC.

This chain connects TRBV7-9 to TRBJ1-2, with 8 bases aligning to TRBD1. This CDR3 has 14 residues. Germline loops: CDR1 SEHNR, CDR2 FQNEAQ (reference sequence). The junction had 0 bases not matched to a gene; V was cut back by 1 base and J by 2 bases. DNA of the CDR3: TGTGCCAGCAGCTTAGGGACAGGGAACTATGGCTACACCTTC. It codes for CASSLGTGNYGYTF.

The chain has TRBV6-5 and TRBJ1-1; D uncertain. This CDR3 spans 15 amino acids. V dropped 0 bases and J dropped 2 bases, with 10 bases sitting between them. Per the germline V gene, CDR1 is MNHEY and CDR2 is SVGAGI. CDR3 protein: CASSYSSNQNTEAFF. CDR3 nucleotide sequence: TGTGCCAGCAGTTACTCATCGAATCAAAACACTGAAGCTTTCTTT.

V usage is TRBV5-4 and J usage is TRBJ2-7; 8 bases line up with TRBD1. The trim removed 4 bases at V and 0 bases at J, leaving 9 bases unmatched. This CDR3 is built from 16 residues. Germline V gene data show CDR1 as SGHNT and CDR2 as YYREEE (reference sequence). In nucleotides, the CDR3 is TGTGCCAGCAGCCCGGCCTACGGACAGGGCTCCTACGAGCAGTACTTC. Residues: CASSPAYGQGSYEQYF.

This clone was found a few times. In nucleotides, the CDR3 is TGCGCCAGCACAATAGCGGCCAGCTCCTACGAGCAGTACTTC. Translating it yields CASTIAASSYEQYF. The chain employs TRBV5-1 and TRBJ2-7; tentative D call: TRBD2 (6 bases). This CDR3 region has 14 residues. The V end was cut by 6 bases, the J end by 0 bases, with 13 bases between. The germline V gene has CDR1 SGHRS and CDR2 YFSETQ. The full variable domain, rest sourced from reference TRBV5-1 and TRBJ2-7, is KAGVTQTPRYLIKTRGQQVTLSCSPISGHRSVSWYQQTPGQGLQFLFEYFSETQRNKGNFPGRFSGRQFSNSRSEMNVSTLELGDSALYLCASTIAASSYEQYFGPGTRLTVT.

The CDR3 reads CASSLVDRSYEQYF. In DNA form, the CDR3 reads TGTGCCAGCAGCTTGGTGGACAGGTCCTACGAGCAGTACTTC. The chain recombines TRBV5-6 with TRBJ2-7; 7 positions agree with TRBD1. Germline V gives CDR1 SGHDT, CDR2 YYEEEE. CDR3 length: 14 residues. Trimming took 0 bases from V and 1 from J; bases not matched to a gene: 1.

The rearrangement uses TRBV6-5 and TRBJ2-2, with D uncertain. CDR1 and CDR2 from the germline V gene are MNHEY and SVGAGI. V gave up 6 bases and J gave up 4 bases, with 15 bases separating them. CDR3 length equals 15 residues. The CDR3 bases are TGTGCCAGCAGCCAATCAAGGTGGGGCACCGGGGAGCTGTTTTTT. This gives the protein CASSQSRWGTGELFF.

CDR3 protein: CATSRDMGLAYEQYF. The CDR3 bases are TGTGCCACCAGCAGAGATATGGGACTAGCGTACGAGCAGTACTTC. The chain couples TRBV15 to TRBJ2-7, with TRBD2 matching 10 bases. The J segment lost 4 bases and the V segment lost 0 bases, leaving 3 bases of the junction unmatched. Germline assignment: CDR1 LNHNV and CDR2 YYDKDF (reference sequence). The CDR3 covers 15 residues.

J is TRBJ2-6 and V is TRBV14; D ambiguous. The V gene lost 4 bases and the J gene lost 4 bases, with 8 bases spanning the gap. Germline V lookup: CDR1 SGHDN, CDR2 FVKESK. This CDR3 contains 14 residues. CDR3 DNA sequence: TGTGCCAGCAGCCCCTTGGTAGGGGCCAACGTCCTGACTTTC. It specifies CASSPLVGANVLTF.

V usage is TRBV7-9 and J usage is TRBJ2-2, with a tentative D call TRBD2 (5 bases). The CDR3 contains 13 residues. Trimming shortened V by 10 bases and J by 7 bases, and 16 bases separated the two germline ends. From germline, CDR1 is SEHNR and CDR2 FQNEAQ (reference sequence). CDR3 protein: CANPLGWSGELFF. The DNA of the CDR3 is TGTGCCAATCCACTAGGTTGGAGCGGGGAGCTGTTTTTT. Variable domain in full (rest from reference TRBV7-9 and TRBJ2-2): DTGVSQNPRHKITKRGQNVTFRCDPISEHNRLYWYRQTLGQGPEFLTYFQNEAQLEKSRLLSDRFSAERPKGSFSTLEIQRTEQGDSAMYLCANPLGWSGELFFGEGSRLTVL.

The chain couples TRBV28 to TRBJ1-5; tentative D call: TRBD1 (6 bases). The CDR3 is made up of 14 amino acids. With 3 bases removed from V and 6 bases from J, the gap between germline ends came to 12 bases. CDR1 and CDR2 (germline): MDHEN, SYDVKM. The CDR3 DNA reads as TGTGCCAGCAGTTTCGGGGGCACGGGTCAGCCCCAGCATTTT. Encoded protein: CASSFGGTGQPQHF.

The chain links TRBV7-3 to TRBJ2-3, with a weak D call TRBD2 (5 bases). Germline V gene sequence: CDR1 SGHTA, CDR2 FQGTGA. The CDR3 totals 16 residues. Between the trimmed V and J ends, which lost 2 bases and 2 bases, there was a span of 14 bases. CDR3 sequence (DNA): TGTGCCAGCAGCTTAGGAGGAACCCATTACACAGATACGCAGTATTTT. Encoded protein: CASSLGGTHYTDTQYF.

Written as DNA, the CDR3 is TGTGCCAGCAGCTTTGGGTCTCCTGATCAGAGCACCTTC. Amino acids: CASSFGSPDQSTF. The chain combines TRBV5-6 with TRBJ1-2; D is uncertain. Germline V CDR1 and CDR2: SGHDT, YYEEEE. Trimming stripped 2 bases from V and 13 bases from J, with 18 bases between. This CDR3 comprises 13 residues.

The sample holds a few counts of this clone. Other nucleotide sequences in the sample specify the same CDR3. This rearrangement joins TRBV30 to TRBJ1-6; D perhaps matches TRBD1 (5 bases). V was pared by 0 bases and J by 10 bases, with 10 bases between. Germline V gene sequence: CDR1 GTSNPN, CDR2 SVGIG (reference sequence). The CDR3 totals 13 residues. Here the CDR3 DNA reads TGTGCCTGGAGTGTACAGGCAGACTCACCCCTCCACTTT. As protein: CAWSVQADSPLHF.

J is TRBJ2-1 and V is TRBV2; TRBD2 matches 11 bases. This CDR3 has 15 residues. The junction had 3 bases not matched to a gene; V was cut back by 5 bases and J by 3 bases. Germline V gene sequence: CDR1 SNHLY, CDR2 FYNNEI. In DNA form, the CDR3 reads TGTGCCAGCAGTTTAACTAGCGGGGGCTACAATGAGCAGTTCTTC. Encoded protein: CASSLTSGGYNEQFF.

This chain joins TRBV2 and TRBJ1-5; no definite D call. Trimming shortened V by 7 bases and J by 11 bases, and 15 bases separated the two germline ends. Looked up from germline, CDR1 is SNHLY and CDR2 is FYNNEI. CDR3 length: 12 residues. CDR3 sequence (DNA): TGTGCCAGCAACAGAGAGGAATCAGCCCAGCATTTT. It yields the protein CASNREESAQHF.

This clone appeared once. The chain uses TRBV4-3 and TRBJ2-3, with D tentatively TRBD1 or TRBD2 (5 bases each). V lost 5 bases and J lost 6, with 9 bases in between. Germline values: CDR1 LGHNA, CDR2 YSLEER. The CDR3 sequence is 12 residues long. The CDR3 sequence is CASSVWGDTQYF. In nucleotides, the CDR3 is TGCGCCAGCAGCGTTTGGGGGGATACGCAGTATTTT.

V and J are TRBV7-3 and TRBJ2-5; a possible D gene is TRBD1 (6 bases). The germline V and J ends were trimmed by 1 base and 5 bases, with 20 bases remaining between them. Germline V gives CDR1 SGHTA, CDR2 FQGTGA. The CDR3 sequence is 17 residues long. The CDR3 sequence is CASSLSGRGTRWETQYF. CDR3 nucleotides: TGTGCCAGCAGCTTAAGTGGTAGGGGGACGAGGTGGGAGACCCAGTACTTC.

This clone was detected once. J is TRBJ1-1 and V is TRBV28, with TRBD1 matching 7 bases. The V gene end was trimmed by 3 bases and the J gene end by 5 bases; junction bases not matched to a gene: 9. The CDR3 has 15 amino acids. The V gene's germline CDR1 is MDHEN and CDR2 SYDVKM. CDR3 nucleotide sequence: TGTGCCAGCAGTTTGCCAGGACAGGTAATTACTGAAGCTTTCTTT. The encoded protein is CASSLPGQVITEAFF.

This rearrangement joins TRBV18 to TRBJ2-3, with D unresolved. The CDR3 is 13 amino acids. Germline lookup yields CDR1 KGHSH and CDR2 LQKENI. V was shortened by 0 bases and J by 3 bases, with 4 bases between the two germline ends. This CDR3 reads CASSPPSTDTQYF. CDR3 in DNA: TGTGCCAGCTCACCACCCTCGACAGATACGCAGTATTTT.

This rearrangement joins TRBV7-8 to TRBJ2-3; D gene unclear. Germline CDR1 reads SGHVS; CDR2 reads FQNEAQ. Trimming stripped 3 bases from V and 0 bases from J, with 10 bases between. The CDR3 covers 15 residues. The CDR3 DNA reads TGTGCCAGCAGCTTTTTGGCCGAGAGCACAGATACGCAGTATTTT. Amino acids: CASSFLAESTDTQYF.

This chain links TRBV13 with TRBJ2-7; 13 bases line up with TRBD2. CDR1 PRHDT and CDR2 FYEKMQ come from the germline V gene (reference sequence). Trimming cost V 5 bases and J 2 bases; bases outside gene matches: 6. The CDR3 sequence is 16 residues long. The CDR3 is CASSRTSGGPTYEQYF. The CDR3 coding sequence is TGTGCCAGCAGCCGGACTAGCGGGGGACCCACCTACGAGCAGTACTTC.

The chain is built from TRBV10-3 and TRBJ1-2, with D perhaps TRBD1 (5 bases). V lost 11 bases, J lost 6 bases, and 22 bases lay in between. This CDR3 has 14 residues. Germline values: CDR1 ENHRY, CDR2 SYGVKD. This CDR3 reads CASAGTSLVDGYTF. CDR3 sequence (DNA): TGTGCCTCGGCCGGGACCTCCCTAGTCGATGGCTACACCTTC.

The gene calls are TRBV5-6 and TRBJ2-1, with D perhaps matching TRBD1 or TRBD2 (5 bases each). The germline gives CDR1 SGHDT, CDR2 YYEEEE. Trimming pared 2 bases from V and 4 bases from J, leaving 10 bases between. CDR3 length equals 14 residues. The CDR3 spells CASSFGTGYNEQFF. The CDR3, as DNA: TGTGCCAGCAGCTTTGGGACGGGGTACAATGAGCAGTTCTTC.

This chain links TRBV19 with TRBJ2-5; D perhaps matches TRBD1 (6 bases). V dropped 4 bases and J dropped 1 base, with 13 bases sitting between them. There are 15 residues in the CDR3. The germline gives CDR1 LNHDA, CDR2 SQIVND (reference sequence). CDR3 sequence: CASSRAATGQETQYF. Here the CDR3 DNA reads TGTGCCAGTAGTAGGGCCGCGACAGGCCAAGAGACCCAGTACTTC. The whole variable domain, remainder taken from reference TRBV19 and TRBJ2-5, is DGGITQSPKYLFRKEGQNVTLSCEQNLNHDAMYWYRQDPGQGLRLIYYSQIVNDFQKGDIAEGYSVSREKKESFPLTVTSAQKNPTAFYLCASSRAATGQETQYFGPGTRLLVL.